The clone carrying this T cell receptor beta chain was seen only a few times. Antigen specificity is unknown. The length of the CDR3 is 12 residues. From germline, CDR1 is SGHNT and CDR2 YYREEE (reference sequence). V lost 2 bases and J 7 bases, leaving 7 bases between the germline ends. The assay, immunoSEQ v3.0, was run at survey level. Sequencing aimed to cover about 35,000-50,000 T-cell genomes per sample. Clones were sequenced by immunoSEQ multiplex PCR, and TCRdb holds only the in-frame ones, with some missing. The data show fewer than 45,000 clones, roughly 81% seen once. The sample originates from a study of long-term antiretroviral therapy in people with HIV. Across the study: Samples collected earliest predate the 2015 immediate-ART recommendation by about a decade. Overall study results and limits: Clones showing expansion before ART dominated the repertoire at all time points. Control repertoires displayed wider CDR3 length ranges than the HIV repertoires.

This specimen consisted of unsorted PBMCs, obtained just over 2.7 years before starting antiretroviral therapy. This chain joins TRBV5-4 and TRBJ1-5; D gene ambiguous. The TCR comes from a woman in her thirties with HIV. CDR3 amino acids: CASSFDDQPQHF. CDR3 nucleotides: TGTGCCAGCAGCTTTGACGACCAGCCCCAGCATTTT.